The clone carrying this TCR beta chain was recorded at least ten times. Amplification targeted TCR beta CDR3 regions from RNA transcripts. The primer set for the first-round RT-PCR of the TCR CDR3 was HTBI. TCRdb re-called the multiplex PCR reads with MiXCR, one entry per CDR3 protein. The sample has about 500,000 distinct CDR3 sequences; roughly 15% are singletons. The data derive from a study of T cells in Graves' hyperthyroidism and ophthalmopathy. The CDR3 totals 16 residues. Unmatched junction bases numbered 12, after V lost 2 bases and J lost 7 bases. Germline V gene data show CDR1 as SGHTA and CDR2 as FQGNSA.

The chain is built from TRBV7-2 and TRBJ2-7; 9 bases are a match to TRBD2. This clonotype was sampled from a woman aged 30 to 39 with Graves' ophthalmopathy. Sample: blood. The DNA of the CDR3 is TGTGCCAGCAGCTTAAATCTCCTAGCGGGAAACGGGGAGCAGTACTTC. Translation gives CASSLNLLAGNGEQYF.